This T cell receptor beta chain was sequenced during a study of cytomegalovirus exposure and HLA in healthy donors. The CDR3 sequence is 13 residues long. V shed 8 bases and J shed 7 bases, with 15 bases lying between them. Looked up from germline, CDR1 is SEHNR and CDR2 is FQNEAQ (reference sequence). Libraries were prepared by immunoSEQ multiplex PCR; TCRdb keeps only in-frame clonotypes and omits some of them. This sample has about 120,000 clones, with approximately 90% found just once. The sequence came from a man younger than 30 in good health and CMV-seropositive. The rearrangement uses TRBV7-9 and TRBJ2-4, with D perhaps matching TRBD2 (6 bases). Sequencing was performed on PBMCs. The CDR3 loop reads CASLGGTSNIQYF. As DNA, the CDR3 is TGTGCCAGCCTAGGCGGGACGAGTAACATTCAGTACTTC.